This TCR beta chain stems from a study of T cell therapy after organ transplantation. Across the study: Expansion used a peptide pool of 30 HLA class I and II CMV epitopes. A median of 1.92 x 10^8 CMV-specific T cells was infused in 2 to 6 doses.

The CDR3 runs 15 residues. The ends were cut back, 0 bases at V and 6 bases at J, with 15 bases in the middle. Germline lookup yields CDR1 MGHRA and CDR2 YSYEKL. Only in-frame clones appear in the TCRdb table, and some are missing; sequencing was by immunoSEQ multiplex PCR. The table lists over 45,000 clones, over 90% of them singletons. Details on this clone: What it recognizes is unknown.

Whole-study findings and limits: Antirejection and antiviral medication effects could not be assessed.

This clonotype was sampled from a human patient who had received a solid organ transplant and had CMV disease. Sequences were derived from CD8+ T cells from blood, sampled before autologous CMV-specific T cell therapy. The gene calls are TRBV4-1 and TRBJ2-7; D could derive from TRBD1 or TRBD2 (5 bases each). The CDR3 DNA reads TGCGCCAGCAGCCAAGAAGGGACCCAACCCCGCGAGCAGTACTTC. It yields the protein CASSQEGTQPREQYF.